These 22 T cell receptor beta chains share one sample of origin, sequenced in a study of blood T cell repertoires in COVID-19. Produced via immunoSEQ multiplex PCR; TCRdb's table is partial and in-frame only. The sample yields about 300,000 clones, nearly 90% seen once. Sequencing used peripheral blood. The origin of the receptors is a woman aged 25 to 39 with COVID-19, enrolled during active disease.

The chain uses TRBV6-6 and TRBJ2-1, with 9 bases that match TRBD2. The CDR3 length is 17 residues. V shed 5 bases, J shed 2 bases, and the junction held 10 bases outside the gene matches. Germline V gene lookup returns CDR1 MNHNY and CDR2 SVGAGI (reference sequence). The CDR3 spells CASSRGLARVPYNEQFF. The CDR3 DNA is TGTGCCAGCAGTCGGGGACTAGCAAGGGTGCCCTACAATGAGCAGTTCTTC.

J is TRBJ1-2 and V is TRBV6-2 or TRBV6-3; D is uncertain. The CDR3 is 14 amino acids. CDR1 is MNHEY and CDR2 is SVGEGT in the germline V gene. Trimming pared 3 bases from V and 7 bases from J, leaving 15 bases between. CDR3: CASSYQPRGGGYTF. CDR3 nucleotides: TGTGCCAGCAGTTATCAGCCCCGTGGCGGTGGCTACACCTTC.

V usage is TRBV3-1 (or the pseudogene TRBV3-2) and J usage is TRBJ2-1; D is uncertain. The CDR3 spans 18 residues. The V gene's germline CDR1 is LGHDT and CDR2 YNNKEL (reference sequence). Trimming took 0 bases from V and 0 from J, leaving 15 bases between them. The CDR3 bases are TGTGCCAGCAGCCAAGATCGGGTCGGCCAGAGCTCCTACAATGAGCAGTTCTTC. As protein: CASSQDRVGQSSYNEQFF.

CDR3 nucleotide sequence: TGTGCCAGCAGCCGAGGACAGGGGGCCCAAGCTTTCTTT. This gives the protein CASSRGQGAQAFF. The chain couples TRBV3-1 (or the pseudogene TRBV3-2) to TRBJ1-1; TRBD1 matches 11 bases. This CDR3 is built from 13 residues. V trimming: 4 bases; J trimming: 9 bases; junction bases outside the gene matches: 4. CDR1 and CDR2 (germline): LGHDT, YNNKEL (reference sequence).

This rearrangement joins TRBV11-2 to TRBJ1-2, with 7 bases that match TRBD1. Germline V lookup: CDR1 SGHAT, CDR2 FQNNGV. This CDR3 comprises 14 residues. V dropped 1 base and J dropped 8; count of bases not matched to a gene: 7. The CDR3: CASSLVDRVGGYTF. The DNA of the CDR3 is TGTGCCAGCAGCTTAGTCGACAGGGTAGGGGGCTACACCTTC.

V is TRBV5-1 and J is TRBJ2-7, with TRBD2 identical over 11 bases. Germline CDR1 is SGHRS and CDR2 is YFSETQ. Losses at the gene ends were 4 bases for V and 2 bases for J; bases not matched to a gene: 14. This CDR3 comprises 18 residues. CDR3: CASSKNAGTSGYTYEQYF. CDR3 nucleotide sequence: TGCGCCAGCAGCAAAAACGCCGGGACTAGCGGCTATACCTACGAGCAGTACTTC.

The V gene is TRBV4-3, the J gene TRBJ1-6; D is unclear. Trimming removed 4 bases from V and 7 bases from J, with 14 bases in between. Germline CDR1 and CDR2: LGHNA and YSLEER. The CDR3 is made up of 15 amino acids. In nucleotides, the CDR3 is TGCGCCAGCAGCCCCCAGAGCGTGAGCAATTCACCCCTCCACTTT. It codes for CASSPQSVSNSPLHF.

The V and J genes are TRBV3-1 (or the pseudogene TRBV3-2) and TRBJ2-7; no clear D. The CDR3 has 10 amino acids. Between the trimmed V and J ends, which lost 8 bases and 3 bases, there was a span of 5 bases. Germline V gene data show CDR1 as LGHDT and CDR2 as YNNKEL (reference sequence). The CDR3 here is CASPHYEQYV. CDR3 DNA: TGTGCCAGCCCCCACTACGAGCAGTACGTC.

The chain employs TRBV6-1 and TRBJ2-5, with a weak D call TRBD2 (6 bases). V was pared by 3 bases and J by 5 bases, with 16 bases between. CDR3 length: 15 residues. CDR1 and CDR2 (germline): MNHNS, SASEGT. This chain's CDR3 is CASSDHGLSAETQYF. The CDR3 bases are TGTGCCAGCAGTGATCATGGACTATCTGCGGAGACCCAGTACTTC.

The chain couples TRBV5-1 to TRBJ1-2; TRBD1 matches at 10 bases. CDR1 is SGHRS, CDR2 YFSETQ, per germline. The CDR3 runs 15 residues. V lost 4 bases to trimming and J lost 7 bases; unmatched junction nucleotides: 10. CDR3 sequence (DNA): TGCGCCAGCAGCCGCCCCGGGACAGGGGCGTCTGGCTACACCTTC. It encodes CASSRPGTGASGYTF.

This clone appeared once. V and J are TRBV12-3 or TRBV12-4 and TRBJ1-1; D is unresolved. Trimming cost V 5 bases and J 4 bases, with 11 bases left between them. The CDR3 runs 13 residues. The CDR3 coding sequence is TGTGCCAGCAGTCTCTGGGCGGGCACTGAAGCTTTCTTT. Its translation: CASSLWAGTEAFF.

A few counts support this clone. The V gene is TRBV7-3, the J gene TRBJ1-4; TRBD1 is a possible D gene (5 bases). The CDR3 length is 15 residues. V lost 6 bases and J 3 bases, leaving 14 bases between the germline ends. Germline lookup yields CDR1 SGHTA and CDR2 FQGTGA. The CDR3, as DNA: TGTGCCAGCAGTCGCCAGGGTGGCCCTAATGAAAAACTGTTTTTT. Encoded protein: CASSRQGGPNEKLFF.

The V and J genes are TRBV19 and TRBJ1-5; 8 nucleotides line up with TRBD1. The CDR3 totals 15 residues. CDR1 LNHDA and CDR2 SQIVND come from the germline V gene (reference sequence). V shed 5 bases and J 4 bases; nucleotides not matched to a gene: 7. CDR3 coding DNA: TGTGCCAGTAGTGCCGGGACAGGTAGGAATCAGCCCCAGCATTTT. Translation: CASSAGTGRNQPQHF.

The rearrangement joins TRBV9 to TRBJ2-6; D not certain. The CDR3 sequence is 13 residues long. CDR1 and CDR2 (germline): SGDLS, YYNGEE. V was shortened by 4 bases and J by 2 bases, with 4 bases between the two germline ends. The CDR3 sequence is CASSFTGANVLTF. In nucleotides, the CDR3 is TGTGCCAGCAGCTTCACTGGGGCCAACGTCCTGACTTTC.

The chain has TRBV7-3 and TRBJ2-3, with TRBD1 matching over 9 bases. CDR1 and CDR2 from the germline V gene are SGHTA and FQGTGA. The trim removed 6 bases at V and 5 bases at J, leaving 6 bases unmatched. The CDR3 is 14 amino acids. This CDR3 is CASSKQGAIDTQYF. The CDR3 DNA reads as TGTGCCAGCAGTAAACAGGGGGCAATAGATACGCAGTATTTT.

This chain links TRBV3-1 (or the pseudogene TRBV3-2) with TRBJ1-5; 7 bases fit TRBD1. The CDR3 consists of 14 residues. J gave up 6 bases and V 5 bases, and 7 bases lay outside the gene matches. Looked up from germline, CDR1 is LGHDT and CDR2 is YNNKEL (reference sequence). This CDR3 reads CASSRTGVVQPQHF. The CDR3 DNA reads TGTGCCAGCAGCAGAACAGGGGTGGTTCAGCCCCAGCATTTT.

The chain carries TRBV9 and TRBJ2-5; 7 bases are a match to TRBD1. J lost 2 bases, V lost 0 bases, and 7 bases had no gene match. The CDR3 is 16 residues long. The germline gives CDR1 SGDLS, CDR2 YYNGEE. CDR3 sequence reads: CASSVGFRDRQETQYF. The CDR3 DNA reads TGTGCCAGCAGCGTAGGTTTCCGGGACAGACAAGAGACCCAGTACTTC.

The V and J genes are TRBV29-1 and TRBJ2-4, with TRBD2 matching 9 bases. The CDR3 sequence is 16 residues long. V lost 5 bases to trimming and J lost 0 bases; unmatched junction nucleotides: 8. Germline V lookup: CDR1 SQVTM, CDR2 ANQGSEA. The CDR3 DNA follows: TGCAGCGTTCTTGGTAGCGGGGGCCTAGCCAAAAACATTCAGTACTTC. This encodes CSVLGSGGLAKNIQYF.

The V call is TRBV9, the J call TRBJ2-2; 10 bases map to TRBD1. Germline trimming cut 4 bases from V and 5 bases from J; bases unmatched to any gene: 8. The CDR3 runs to 16 residues. Germline loops: CDR1 SGDLS, CDR2 YYNGEE. CDR3 protein: CASSSPGQGYTGELFF. The DNA for the CDR3 is TGTGCCAGCAGCTCCCCGGGACAGGGGTATACCGGGGAGCTGTTTTTT.

The chain couples TRBV27 to TRBJ2-3; 9 bases match TRBD2. The CDR3 runs to 15 residues. V shed 5 bases, J shed 6 bases, and the junction held 9 bases outside the gene matches. The V gene's germline CDR1 is MNHEY and CDR2 SMNVEV (reference sequence). The CDR3 nucleotides are TGTGCCAGCAGTCCAATTAGCGGGGGTGTGGATACGCAGTATTTT. Translating it yields CASSPISGGVDTQYF.

This clone was counted once. V usage is TRBV30 and J usage is TRBJ1-1; 8 bases agree with TRBD1. Germline CDR1 GTSNPN, CDR2 SVGIG (reference sequence). The CDR3 has 14 residues. The trim removed 7 bases at V and 0 bases at J, leaving 7 bases unmatched. CDR3 DNA: TGTGCCTTACTAACAGGGGGATTGAACACTGAAGCTTTCTTT. It specifies CALLTGGLNTEAFF.

J is TRBJ1-3 and V is TRBV15; D not resolved. The germline gives CDR1 LNHNV, CDR2 YYDKDF (reference sequence). V lost 4 bases and J 1 base, leaving 11 bases between the germline ends. The CDR3 is 15 residues long. CDR3 sequence: CATSTHIDSGNTIYF. CDR3 coding DNA: TGTGCCACCAGCACGCATATAGATTCTGGAAACACCATATATTTT.